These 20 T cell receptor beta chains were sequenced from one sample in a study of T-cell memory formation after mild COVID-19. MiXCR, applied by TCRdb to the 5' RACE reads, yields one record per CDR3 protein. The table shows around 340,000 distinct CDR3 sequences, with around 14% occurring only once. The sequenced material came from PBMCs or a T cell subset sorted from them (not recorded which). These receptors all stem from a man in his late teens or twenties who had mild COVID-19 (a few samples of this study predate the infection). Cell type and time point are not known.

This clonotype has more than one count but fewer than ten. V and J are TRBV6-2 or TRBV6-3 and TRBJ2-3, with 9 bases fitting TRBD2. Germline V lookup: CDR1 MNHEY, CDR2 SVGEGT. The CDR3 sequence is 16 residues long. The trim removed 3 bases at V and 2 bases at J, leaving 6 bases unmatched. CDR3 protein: CASSYSSGGFTDTQYF. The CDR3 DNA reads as TGTGCCAGCAGTTATTCGAGCGGGGGGTTCACAGATACGCAGTATTTT.

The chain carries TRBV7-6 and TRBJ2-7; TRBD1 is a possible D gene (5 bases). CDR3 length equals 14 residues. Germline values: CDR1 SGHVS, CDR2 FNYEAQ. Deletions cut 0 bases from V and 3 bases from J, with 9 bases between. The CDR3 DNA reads TGTGCCAGCAGCTTAGCAGGGGATGACTACGAGCAGTACGTC. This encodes CASSLAGDDYEQYV.

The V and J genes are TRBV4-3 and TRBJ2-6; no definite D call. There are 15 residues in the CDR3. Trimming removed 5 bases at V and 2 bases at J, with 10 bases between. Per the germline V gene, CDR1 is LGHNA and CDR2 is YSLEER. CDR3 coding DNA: TGCGCCAGCAGCATCAGTCGGGCTGGGGCCAACGTCCTGACTTTC. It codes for CASSISRAGANVLTF.

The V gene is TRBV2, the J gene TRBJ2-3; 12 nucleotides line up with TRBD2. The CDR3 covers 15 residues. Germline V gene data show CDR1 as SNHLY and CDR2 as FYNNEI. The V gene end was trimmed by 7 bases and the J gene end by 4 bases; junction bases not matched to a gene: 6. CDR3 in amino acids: CASKGLAGGPDTQYF. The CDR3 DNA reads TGTGCCAGCAAGGGGCTAGCGGGGGGGCCAGATACGCAGTATTTT.

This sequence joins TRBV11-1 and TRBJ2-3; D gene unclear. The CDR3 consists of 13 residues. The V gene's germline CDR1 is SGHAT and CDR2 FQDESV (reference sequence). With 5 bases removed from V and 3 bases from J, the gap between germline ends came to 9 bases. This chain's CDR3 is CASSARITDTQYF. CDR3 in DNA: TGTGCCAGCAGCGCCCGGATTACAGATACGCAGTATTTT.

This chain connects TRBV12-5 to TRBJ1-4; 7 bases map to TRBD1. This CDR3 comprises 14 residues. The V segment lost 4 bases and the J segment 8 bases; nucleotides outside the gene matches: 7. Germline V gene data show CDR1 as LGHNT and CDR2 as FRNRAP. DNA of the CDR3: TGTGCTAGTGGTTATACCGGGACAGCCGAAAAACTGTTTTTT. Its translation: CASGYTGTAEKLFF.

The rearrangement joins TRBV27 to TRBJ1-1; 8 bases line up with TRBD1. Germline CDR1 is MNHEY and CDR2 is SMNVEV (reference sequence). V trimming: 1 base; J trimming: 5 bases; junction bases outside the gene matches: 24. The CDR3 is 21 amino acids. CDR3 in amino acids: CASSLYIVDQIPTGVRTEAFF. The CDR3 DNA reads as TGTGCCAGCAGTTTATATATCGTAGACCAAATTCCGACAGGGGTTCGGACTGAAGCTTTCTTT.

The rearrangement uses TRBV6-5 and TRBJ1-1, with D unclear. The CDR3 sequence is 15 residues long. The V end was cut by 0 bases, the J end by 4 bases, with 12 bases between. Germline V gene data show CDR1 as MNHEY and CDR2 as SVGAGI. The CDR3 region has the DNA TGTGCCAGCAGTTACTCGACCGCGGAGTCCACTGAAGCTTTCTTT. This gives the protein CASSYSTAESTEAFF.

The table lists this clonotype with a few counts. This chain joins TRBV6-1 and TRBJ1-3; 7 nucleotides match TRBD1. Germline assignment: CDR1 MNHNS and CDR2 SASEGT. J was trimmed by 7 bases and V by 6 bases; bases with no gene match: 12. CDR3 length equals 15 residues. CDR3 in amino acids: CASRRDSYRGNTIYF. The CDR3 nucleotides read TGTGCCAGCAGAAGGGACAGTTACAGAGGGAACACCATATATTTT.

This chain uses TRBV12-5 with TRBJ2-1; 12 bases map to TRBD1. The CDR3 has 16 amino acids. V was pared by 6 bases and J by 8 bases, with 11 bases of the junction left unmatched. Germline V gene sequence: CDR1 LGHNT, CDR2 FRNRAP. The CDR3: CASGLVGTGGGYEQFF. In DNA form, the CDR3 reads TGTGCTAGTGGGCTGGTGGGGACAGGGGGCGGATATGAGCAGTTCTTC. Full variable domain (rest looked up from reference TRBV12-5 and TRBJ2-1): DARVTQTPRHKVTEMGQEVTMRCQPILGHNTVFWYRQTMMQGLELLAYFRNRAPLDDSGMPKDRFSAEMPDATLATLKIQPSEPRDSAVYFCASGLVGTGGGYEQFFGPGTRLTVL.

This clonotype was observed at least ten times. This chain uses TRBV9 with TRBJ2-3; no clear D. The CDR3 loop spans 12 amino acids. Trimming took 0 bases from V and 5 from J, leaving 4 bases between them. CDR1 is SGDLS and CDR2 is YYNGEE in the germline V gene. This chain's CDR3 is CASSVVEDTQYF. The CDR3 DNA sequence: TGTGCCAGCAGCGTAGTGGAAGATACGCAGTATTTT.

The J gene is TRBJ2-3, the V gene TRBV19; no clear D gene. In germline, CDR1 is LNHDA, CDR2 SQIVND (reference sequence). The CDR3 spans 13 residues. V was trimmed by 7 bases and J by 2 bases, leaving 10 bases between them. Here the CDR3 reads CASNSANTDTQYF. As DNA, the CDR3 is TGTGCCAGTAATTCGGCGAACACAGATACGCAGTATTTT.

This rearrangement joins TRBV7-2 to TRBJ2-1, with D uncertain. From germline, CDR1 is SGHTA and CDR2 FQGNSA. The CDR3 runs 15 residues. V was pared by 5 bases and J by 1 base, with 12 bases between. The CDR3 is CASSPQLGSYNEQFF. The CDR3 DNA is TGTGCCAGCAGCCCCCAACTGGGGTCCTACAATGAGCAGTTCTTC.

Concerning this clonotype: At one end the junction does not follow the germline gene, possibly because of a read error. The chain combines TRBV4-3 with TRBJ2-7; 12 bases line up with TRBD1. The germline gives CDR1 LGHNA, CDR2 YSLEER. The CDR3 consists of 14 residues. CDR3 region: CASSQGGQGAPLVF. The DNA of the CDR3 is TGCGCCAGCAGCCAAGGGGGACAGGGGGCGCCTCTGGTTTTC.

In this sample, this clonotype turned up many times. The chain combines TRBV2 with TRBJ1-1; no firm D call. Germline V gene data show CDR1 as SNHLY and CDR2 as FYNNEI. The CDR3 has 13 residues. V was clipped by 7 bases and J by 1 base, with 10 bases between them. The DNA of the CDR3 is TGTGCCAGCAAGCCCGCGGGGAACACTGAAGCTTTCTTT. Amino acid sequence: CASKPAGNTEAFF. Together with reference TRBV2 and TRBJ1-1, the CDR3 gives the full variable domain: EPEVTQTPSHQVTQMGQEVILRCVPISNHLYFYWYRQILGQKVEFLVSFYNNEISEKSEIFDDQFSVERPDGSNFTLKIRSTKLEDSAMYFCASKPAGNTEAFFGQGTRLTVV.

CDR3 bases: TGTGCCAGCAGCTTAGGTGGGACAGGGAGCCAGCCCCAGCATTTT. Protein product: CASSLGGTGSQPQHF. This chain connects TRBV7-2 to TRBJ1-5; 9 bases align to TRBD1. The V gene's germline CDR1 is SGHTA and CDR2 FQGNSA. The length of the CDR3 is 15 residues. With 1 base clipped from V and 7 bases from J, the junction kept 5 bases outside the gene matches.

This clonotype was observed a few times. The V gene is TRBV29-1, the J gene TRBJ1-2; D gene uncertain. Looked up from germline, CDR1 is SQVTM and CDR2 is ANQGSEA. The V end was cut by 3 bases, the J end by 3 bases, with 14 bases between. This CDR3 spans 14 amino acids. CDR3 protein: CSVDLAQSDYGYTF. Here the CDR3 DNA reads TGCAGCGTTGATCTGGCTCAATCCGACTATGGCTACACCTTC.

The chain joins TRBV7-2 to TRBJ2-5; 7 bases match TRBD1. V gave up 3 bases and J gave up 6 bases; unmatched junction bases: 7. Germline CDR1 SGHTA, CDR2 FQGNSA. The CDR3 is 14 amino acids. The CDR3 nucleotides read TGTGCCAGCAGCTTCATTGAGGGGGCTAAGACCCAGTACTTC. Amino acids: CASSFIEGAKTQYF.

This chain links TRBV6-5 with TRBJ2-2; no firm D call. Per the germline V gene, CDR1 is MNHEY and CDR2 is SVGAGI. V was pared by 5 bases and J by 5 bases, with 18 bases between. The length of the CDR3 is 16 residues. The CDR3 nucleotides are TGTGCCAGCAGTCCAAGACTCGCAGCGTGGACCGGGGAGCTGTTTTTT. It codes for CASSPRLAAWTGELFF.

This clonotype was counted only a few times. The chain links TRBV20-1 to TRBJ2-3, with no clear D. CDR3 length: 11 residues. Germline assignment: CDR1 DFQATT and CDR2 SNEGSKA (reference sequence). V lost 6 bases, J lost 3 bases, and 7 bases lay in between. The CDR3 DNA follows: TGCAGTGCCTGGGGAACAGATACGCAGTATTTT. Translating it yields CSAWGTDTQYF.